Detailed here is one T cell receptor beta chain. V lost 3 bases and J lost 4; bases outside the gene matches: 6. This CDR3 has 15 amino acids. Germline V lookup: CDR1 SGDLS, CDR2 YYNGEE. These data belong to a study of blood T cell repertoires in COVID-19. Some clones are missing from TCRdb's copy, which holds only in-frame ones; the method was immunoSEQ multiplex PCR. The sample shows some 98,000 clones, 70% to 85% of them seen only once. This TCR came from a man aged 70 or older with acute or convalescent COVID-19. The chain recombines TRBV9 with TRBJ1-3; TRBD1 matches at 8 bases. Sequencing input: peripheral blood. The CDR3 is CASSAQGANGNTIYF. The DNA for the CDR3 is TGTGCCAGCAGCGCGCAGGGGGCTAACGGAAACACCATATATTTT.